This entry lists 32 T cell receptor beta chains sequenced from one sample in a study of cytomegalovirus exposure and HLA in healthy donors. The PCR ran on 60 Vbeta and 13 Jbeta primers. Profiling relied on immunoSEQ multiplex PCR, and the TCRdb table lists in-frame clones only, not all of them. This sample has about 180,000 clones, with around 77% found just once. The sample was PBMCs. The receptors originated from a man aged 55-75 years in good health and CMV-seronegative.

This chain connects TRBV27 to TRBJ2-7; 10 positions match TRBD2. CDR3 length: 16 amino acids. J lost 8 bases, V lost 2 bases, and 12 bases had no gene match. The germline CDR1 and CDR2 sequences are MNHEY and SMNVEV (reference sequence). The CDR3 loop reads CASSLDRGLAGAQQYF. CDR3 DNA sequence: TGTGCCAGCAGTTTAGATCGGGGGCTAGCGGGAGCACAGCAGTACTTC.

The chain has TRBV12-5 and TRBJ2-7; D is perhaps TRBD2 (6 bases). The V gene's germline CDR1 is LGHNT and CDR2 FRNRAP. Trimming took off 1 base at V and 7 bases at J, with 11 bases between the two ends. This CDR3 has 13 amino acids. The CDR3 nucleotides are TGTGCTAGTGGTTTGGCGGGAGCTAGGGAGCAGTACTTC. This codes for CASGLAGAREQYF.

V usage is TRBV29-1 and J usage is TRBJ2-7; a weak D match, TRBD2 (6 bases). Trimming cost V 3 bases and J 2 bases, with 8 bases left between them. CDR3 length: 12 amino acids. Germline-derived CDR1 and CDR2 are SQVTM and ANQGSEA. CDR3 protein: CSVERGPYEQYF. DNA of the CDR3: TGCAGCGTTGAGCGGGGCCCCTACGAGCAGTACTTC.

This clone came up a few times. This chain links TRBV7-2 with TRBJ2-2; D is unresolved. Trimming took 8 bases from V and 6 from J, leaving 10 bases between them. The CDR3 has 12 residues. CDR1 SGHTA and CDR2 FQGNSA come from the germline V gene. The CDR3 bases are TGTGCCAGCCATGACAAGGCCGGGGAGCTGTTTTTT. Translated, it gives CASHDKAGELFF. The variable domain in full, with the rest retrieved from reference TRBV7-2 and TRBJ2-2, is GAGVSQSPSNKVTEKGKDVELRCDPISGHTALYWYRQSLGQGLEFLIYFQGNSAPDKSGLPSDRFSAERTGGSVSTLTIQRTQQEDSAVYLCASHDKAGELFFGEGSRLTVL.

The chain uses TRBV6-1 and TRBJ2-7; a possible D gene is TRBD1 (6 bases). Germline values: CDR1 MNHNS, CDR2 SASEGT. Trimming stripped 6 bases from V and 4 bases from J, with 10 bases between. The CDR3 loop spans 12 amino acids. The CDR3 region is CASRIQGYEQYF. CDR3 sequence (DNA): TGTGCCAGCAGGATACAGGGATACGAGCAGTACTTC.

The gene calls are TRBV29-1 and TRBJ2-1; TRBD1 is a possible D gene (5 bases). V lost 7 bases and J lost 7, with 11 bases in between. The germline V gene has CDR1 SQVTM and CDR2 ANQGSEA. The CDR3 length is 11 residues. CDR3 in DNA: TGCAGCGCCTGGAAGGGGAATGAGCAGTTCTTC. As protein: CSAWKGNEQFF.

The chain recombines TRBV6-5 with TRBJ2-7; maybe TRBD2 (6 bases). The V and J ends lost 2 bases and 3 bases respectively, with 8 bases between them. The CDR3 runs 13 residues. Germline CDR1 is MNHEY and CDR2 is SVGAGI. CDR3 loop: CASSYREDYEQYF. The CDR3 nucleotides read TGTGCCAGCAGTTACAGGGAGGACTACGAGCAGTACTTC.

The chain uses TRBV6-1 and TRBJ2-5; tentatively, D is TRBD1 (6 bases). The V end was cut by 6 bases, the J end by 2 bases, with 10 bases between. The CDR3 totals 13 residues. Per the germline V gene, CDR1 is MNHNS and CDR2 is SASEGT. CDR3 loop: CASSQGSQETQYF. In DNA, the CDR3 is TGTGCCAGCAGCCAGGGGAGTCAAGAGACCCAGTACTTC.

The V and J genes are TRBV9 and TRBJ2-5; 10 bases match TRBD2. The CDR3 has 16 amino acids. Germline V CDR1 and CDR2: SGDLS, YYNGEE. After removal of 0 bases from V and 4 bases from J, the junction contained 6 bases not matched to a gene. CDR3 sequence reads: CASSVVGTSATETQYF. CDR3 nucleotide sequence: TGTGCCAGCAGCGTAGTAGGGACTAGCGCCACAGAGACCCAGTACTTC.

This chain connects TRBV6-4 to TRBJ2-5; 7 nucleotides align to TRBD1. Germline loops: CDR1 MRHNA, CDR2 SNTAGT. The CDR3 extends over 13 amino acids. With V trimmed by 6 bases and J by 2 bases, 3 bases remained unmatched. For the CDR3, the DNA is TGTGCCAGCAGCCGGACAGGACAAGAGACCCAGTACTTC. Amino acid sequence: CASSRTGQETQYF.

CDR3 DNA sequence: TGCGCCAGCAGCCAGGGGACAGCTAACTATGGCTACACCTTC. Residues: CASSQGTANYGYTF. V and J are TRBV4-1 and TRBJ1-2; the match to TRBD1 covers 7 bases. The length of the CDR3 is 14 residues. The J segment lost 0 bases and the V segment lost 3 bases, leaving 1 base of the junction unmatched. The germline V gene encodes CDR1 MGHRA and CDR2 YSYEKL.

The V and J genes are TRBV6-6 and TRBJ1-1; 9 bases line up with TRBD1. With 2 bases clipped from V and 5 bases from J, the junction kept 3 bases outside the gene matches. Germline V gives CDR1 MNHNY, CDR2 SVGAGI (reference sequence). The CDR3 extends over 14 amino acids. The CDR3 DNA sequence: TGTGCCAGCAGTTACGACAGGGGGGGGACTGAAGCTTTCTTT. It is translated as CASSYDRGGTEAFF.

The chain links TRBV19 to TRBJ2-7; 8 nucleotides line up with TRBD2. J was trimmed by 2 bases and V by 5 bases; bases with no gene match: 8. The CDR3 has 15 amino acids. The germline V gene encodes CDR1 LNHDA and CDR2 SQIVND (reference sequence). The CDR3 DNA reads TGTGCCAGTAGTCCCCTCAGCGGGAGACCCTACGAGCAGTACTTC. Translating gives CASSPLSGRPYEQYF.

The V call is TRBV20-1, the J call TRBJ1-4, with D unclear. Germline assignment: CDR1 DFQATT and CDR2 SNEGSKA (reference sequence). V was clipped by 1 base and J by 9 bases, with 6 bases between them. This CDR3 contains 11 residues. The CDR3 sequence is CSARAGQKLFF. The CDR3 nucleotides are TGCAGTGCTAGAGCGGGTCAAAAACTGTTTTTT.

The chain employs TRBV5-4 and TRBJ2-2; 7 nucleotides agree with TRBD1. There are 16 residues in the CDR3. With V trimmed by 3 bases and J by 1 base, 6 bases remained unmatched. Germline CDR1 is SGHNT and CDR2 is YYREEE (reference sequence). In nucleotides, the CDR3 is TGTGCCAGCAGCTCCCAGGGACAGCTGAACACCGGGGAGCTGTTTTTT. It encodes CASSSQGQLNTGELFF.

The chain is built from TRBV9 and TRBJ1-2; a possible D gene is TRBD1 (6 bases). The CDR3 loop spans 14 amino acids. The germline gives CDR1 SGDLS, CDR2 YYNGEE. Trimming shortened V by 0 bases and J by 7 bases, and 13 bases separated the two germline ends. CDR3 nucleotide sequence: TGTGCCAGCAGCGTAGCTTTAACAGGGTGTGGCTACACCTTC. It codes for CASSVALTGCGYTF.

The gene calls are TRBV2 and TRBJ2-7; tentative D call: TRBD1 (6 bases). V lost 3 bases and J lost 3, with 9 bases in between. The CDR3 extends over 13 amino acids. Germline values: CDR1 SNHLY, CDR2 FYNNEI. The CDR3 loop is CASSDRGGYEQYF. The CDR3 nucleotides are TGTGCCAGCAGTGACAGGGGCGGCTACGAGCAGTACTTC.

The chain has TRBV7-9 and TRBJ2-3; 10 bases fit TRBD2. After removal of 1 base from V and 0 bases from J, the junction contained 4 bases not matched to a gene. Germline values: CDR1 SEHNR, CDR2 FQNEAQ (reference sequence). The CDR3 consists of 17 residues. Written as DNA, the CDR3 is TGTGCCAGCAGCTTAGACCTAGCGGGGGTAAGCACAGATACGCAGTATTTT. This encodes CASSLDLAGVSTDTQYF.

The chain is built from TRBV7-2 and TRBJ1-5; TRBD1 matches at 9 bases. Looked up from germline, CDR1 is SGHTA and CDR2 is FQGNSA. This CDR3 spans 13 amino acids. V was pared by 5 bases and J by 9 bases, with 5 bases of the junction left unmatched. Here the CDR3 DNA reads TGTGCCAGCAGCCTCGACAGGGGGAGGCCCCAGCATTTT. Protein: CASSLDRGRPQHF.

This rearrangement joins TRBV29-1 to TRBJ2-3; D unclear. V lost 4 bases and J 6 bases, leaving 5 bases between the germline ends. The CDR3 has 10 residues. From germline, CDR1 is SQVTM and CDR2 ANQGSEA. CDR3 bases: TGCAGCGTTGGGCATGATACGCAGTATTTT. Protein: CSVGHDTQYF.

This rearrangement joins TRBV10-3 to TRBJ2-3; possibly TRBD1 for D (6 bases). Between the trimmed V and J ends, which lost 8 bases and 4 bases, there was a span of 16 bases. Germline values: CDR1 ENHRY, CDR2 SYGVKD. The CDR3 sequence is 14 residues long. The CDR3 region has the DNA TGTGCCATCTCGTCGGGGACATCGGCAGATACGCAGTATTTT. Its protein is CAISSGTSADTQYF.

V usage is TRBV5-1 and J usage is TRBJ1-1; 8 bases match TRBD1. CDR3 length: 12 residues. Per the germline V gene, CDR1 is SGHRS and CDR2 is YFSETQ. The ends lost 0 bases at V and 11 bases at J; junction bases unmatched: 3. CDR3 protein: CASSLAGGSAFF. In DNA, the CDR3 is TGCGCCAGCAGCTTGGCAGGGGGCTCGGCTTTCTTT.

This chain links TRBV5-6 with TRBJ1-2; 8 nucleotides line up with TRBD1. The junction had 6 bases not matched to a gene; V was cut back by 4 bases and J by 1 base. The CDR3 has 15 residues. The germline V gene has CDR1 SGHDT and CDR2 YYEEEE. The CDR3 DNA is TGTGCCAGCAGCCCTGACAGGGGCCTTAACTATGGCTACACCTTC. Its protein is CASSPDRGLNYGYTF.

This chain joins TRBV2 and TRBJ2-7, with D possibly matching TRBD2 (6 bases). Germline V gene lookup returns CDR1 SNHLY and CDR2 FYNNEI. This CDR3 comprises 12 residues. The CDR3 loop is CGSRGSSYEQYF. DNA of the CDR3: TGTGGCTCACGGGGGAGCTCCTACGAGCAGTACTTC.

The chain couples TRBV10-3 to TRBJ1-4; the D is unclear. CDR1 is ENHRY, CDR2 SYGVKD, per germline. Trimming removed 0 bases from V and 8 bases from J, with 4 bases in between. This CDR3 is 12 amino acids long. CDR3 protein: CAISESREKLFF. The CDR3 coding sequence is TGTGCCATCAGTGAGTCGCGAGAAAAACTGTTTTTT.

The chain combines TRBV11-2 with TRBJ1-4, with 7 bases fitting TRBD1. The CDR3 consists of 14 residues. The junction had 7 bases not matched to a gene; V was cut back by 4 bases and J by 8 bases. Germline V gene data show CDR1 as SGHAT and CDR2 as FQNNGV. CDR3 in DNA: TGTGCCAGCAGCTCGGACAGGTACCAGGAAAAACTGTTTTTT. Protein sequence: CASSSDRYQEKLFF.

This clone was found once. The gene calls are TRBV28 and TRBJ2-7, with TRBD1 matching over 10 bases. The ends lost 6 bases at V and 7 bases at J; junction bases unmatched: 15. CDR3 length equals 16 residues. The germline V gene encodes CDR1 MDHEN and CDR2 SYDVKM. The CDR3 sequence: CASSSQNDRGLEEQYF. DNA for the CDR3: TGTGCCAGCAGCTCTCAAAATGACAGGGGGCTTGAAGAGCAGTACTTC.

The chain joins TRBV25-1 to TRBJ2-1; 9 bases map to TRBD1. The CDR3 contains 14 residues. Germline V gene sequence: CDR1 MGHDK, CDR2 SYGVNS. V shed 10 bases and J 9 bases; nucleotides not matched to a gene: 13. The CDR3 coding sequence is TGTGCCACTCAGGGACAGGGTGGGAGGGTTGAGCAGTTCTTC. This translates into CATQGQGGRVEQFF.

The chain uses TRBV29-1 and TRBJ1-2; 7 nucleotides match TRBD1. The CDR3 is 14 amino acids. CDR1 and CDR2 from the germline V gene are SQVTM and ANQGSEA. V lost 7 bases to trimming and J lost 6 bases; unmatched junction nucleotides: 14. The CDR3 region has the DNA TGCAGCGCCCGAAAAGACAGGGAAGAAAATGGCTACACCTTC. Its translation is CSARKDREENGYTF.

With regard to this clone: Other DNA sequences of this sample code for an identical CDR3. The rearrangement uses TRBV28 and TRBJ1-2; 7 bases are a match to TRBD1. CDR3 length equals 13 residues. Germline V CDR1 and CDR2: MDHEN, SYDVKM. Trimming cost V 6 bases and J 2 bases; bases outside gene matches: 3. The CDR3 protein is CASSTTGNYGYTF. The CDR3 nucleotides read TGTGCCAGCAGCACGACAGGGAACTATGGCTACACCTTC.

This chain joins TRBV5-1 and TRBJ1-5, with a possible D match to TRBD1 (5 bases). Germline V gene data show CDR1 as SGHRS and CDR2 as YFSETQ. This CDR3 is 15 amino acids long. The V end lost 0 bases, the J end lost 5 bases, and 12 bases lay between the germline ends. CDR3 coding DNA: TGCGCCAGCAGCTTGGAAGGGACTCGAGATCAGCCCCAGCATTTT. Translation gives CASSLEGTRDQPQHF.

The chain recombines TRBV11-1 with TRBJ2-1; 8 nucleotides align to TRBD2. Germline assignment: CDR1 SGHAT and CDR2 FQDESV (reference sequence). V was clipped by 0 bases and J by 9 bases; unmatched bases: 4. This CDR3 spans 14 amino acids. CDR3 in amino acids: CASSLARRGGEQFF. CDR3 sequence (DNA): TGTGCCAGCAGCTTAGCGCGACGGGGGGGTGAGCAGTTCTTC.